A selection of T cell receptor beta chains follows, all from one sample in a study of blood T cell repertoires in COVID-19. The table came from immunoSEQ multiplex PCR; TCRdb's copy has only in-frame clones and leaves some out. Of roughly 260,000 clones in the sample, 70% to 90% are singletons; the top ten hold 2.3%. Material for sequencing was peripheral blood. Receptors originate from a woman between 50 and 59 years old with acute or convalescent COVID-19. The CDR3 runs from the conserved cysteine through the conserved F or W. A D gene is named only where the DNA matches it firmly. A clone size is listed for some rows: how often the clone was seen (once, few, many), or a class if it is expanded.

j_call v_call d_call clone_size cdr3_nt cdr3_aa
TRBJ2-4 TRBV3-1/TRBV3-2 NA NA TGTGCCAGCAGCCAAGTGGCAGGGGACATTCAGTACTTC CASSQVAGDIQYF
TRBJ2-7 TRBV7-2 TRBD2 NA TGTGCCAGCAGCATATTAGCGGGAGGCGCCTACGAGCAGTACTTC CASSILAGGAYEQYF
TRBJ1-1 TRBV6-5 NA NA TGTGCCAGGAGACAGCGAAAAGCTTTCTTT CARRQRKAFF
TRBJ2-5 TRBV7-9 TRBD1 once TGTGCCAGCAGCCGAGGAATAGGGACAGGAATTCAAGAGACCCAGTACTTC CASSRGIGTGIQETQYF
TRBJ2-7 TRBV7-9 TRBD1 NA TGTGCCAGCAGCCCAGGGGGCCTTGGCTACGAGCAGTACTTC CASSPGGLGYEQYF
TRBJ2-1 TRBV30 TRBD2 NA TGTGCCTGGAGTGTTGGGACTAGCGGCAATGAGCAGTTCTTC CAWSVGTSGNEQFF
TRBJ1-1 TRBV9 NA once TGTGCCAGCAGCGCCACGGATACAGGCTTGAACACTGAAGCTTTCTTT CASSATDTGLNTEAFF
TRBJ2-7 TRBV5-1 TRBD1 NA TGCGCCAGCAGCTTGGTTCGACAGGGGGCTACCTACGAGCAGTACTTC CASSLVRQGATYEQYF
TRBJ2-7 TRBV7-2 TRBD2 NA TGTGCCAGCAGCTTAGTAGCGGGGGGAGCGGGAGCCCCCTACGAGCAGTACTTC CASSLVAGGAGAPYEQYF
TRBJ1-3 TRBV11-2 NA NA TGTGCCAGCAGCGCGTACAGGGTATCGGGAAACACCATATATTTT CASSAYRVSGNTIYF
TRBJ2-1 TRBV7-2 TRBD2 NA TGTGCCAGCAGCCAACTAGCGGATTCCTACAATGAGCAGTTCTTC CASSQLADSYNEQFF
TRBJ2-5 TRBV11-2 TRBD2 NA TGTGCCAGCAGCTTAATAGCTAGCGGGAGGAGAGAGACCCAGTACTTC CASSLIASGRRETQYF
TRBJ2-3 TRBV7-3 NA NA TGTGCCAGCAGCCGGGACATATCCACAGATACGCAGTATTTT CASSRDISTDTQYF
TRBJ2-7 TRBV5-1 NA few TGCGCCAGCAGCTTGGAGGGCGGACTCTACGAGCAGTACTTC CASSLEGGLYEQYF
TRBJ2-2 TRBV24-1 TRBD1 NA TGTGCCACCAGTGATCCCACCTGGGACAGGGGGAGCACCGGGGAGCTGTTTTTT CATSDPTWDRGSTGELFF
TRBJ2-3 TRBV28 TRBD2 NA TGTGCCAGCAGTTCAGGACTAGCGGGAGTAACAGATACGCAGTATTTT CASSSGLAGVTDTQYF
TRBJ2-1 TRBV24-1 TRBD1 NA TGTGCCACCAGTGGCGGTCCCCGGGACAGGGCAAGCAATGAGCAGTTCTTC CATSGGPRDRASNEQFF
TRBJ2-2 TRBV25-1 TRBD2 NA TGTGCCAGCAGTCGGACTAGCGGGAGCGCCGGGGAGCTGTTTTTT CASSRTSGSAGELFF
TRBJ2-3 TRBV12-5 NA NA TGTGCTAGTGGTTTTGGCAGTGATACGCAGTATTTT CASGFGSDTQYF
TRBJ2-1 TRBV6-5 NA NA TGTGCCAGCAGTTACTCGGCGGCTGCATCCTACAATGAGCAGTTCTTC CASSYSAAASYNEQFF
TRBJ2-3 TRBV3-1/TRBV3-2 NA NA TGTGCCAGCAGCCCCCACACCCTCCCCAGCACAGATACGCAGTATTTT CASSPHTLPSTDTQYF
TRBJ2-2 TRBV4-1 NA once TGCGCCAGCAGCCAGGGGAGAGGGTACGGGGAGCTGTTTTTT CASSQGRGYGELFF
TRBJ2-7 TRBV30 TRBD2 NA TGTGCCTGGCTTAGCGGGAGGGTTCGAAACGAGCAGTACTTC CAWLSGRVRNEQYF
TRBJ2-2 TRBV5-1 TRBD1 NA TGCGCCAGCAGCCGCCAGGGGGCGGGCACCGGGGAGCTGTTTTTT CASSRQGAGTGELFF
TRBJ1-3 TRBV7-9 NA NA TGTGCCAGCAGCTACTCCCAATTAGAGAGGACAGGAAACACCATATATTTT CASSYSQLERTGNTIYF
TRBJ1-1 TRBV4-3 NA NA TGCGCCAGCAGCCAAGATTTGGCAGACACTGAAGCTTTCTTT CASSQDLADTEAFF
TRBJ2-2 TRBV4-2 TRBD2 NA TGTGCCAGCAGCCAAGGCGGGAGCGGCACCGGGGAGCTGTTTTTT CASSQGGSGTGELFF
TRBJ1-3 TRBV28 TRBD1 NA TGTGCCAGCAGTACAGGGGGCATTTACCGAAACACCATATATTTT CASSTGGIYRNTIYF
TRBJ2-3 TRBV10-3 NA NA TGTGCCATCAGTGAGAGCGACAGCACAGATACGCAGTATTTT CAISESDSTDTQYF
TRBJ1-1 TRBV28 TRBD1 NA TGTGCCAGCCATCAGGGGGTCACTGAAGCTTTCTTT CASHQGVTEAFF
TRBJ1-5 TRBV28 NA NA TGTGCCAGCAGTCGTATCCAGGGCGGTGGGTTTCAGCCCCAGCATTTT CASSRIQGGGFQPQHF
TRBJ2-1 TRBV19 NA NA TGTGCCAGTAGTATATTTGGGAGCTCCTACAATGAGCAGTTCTTC CASSIFGSSYNEQFF
TRBJ2-5 TRBV5-5 NA NA TGTGCCAGCAGCCCTAGGACATTCCCCCGTCAGTACTTC CASSPRTFPRQYF
TRBJ1-2 TRBV19 NA NA TGTGCCAGTAGTAAAGAAAACAGGCTTGGCTACACCTTC CASSKENRLGYTF
TRBJ2-7 TRBV7-2 NA NA TGTGCCAGCAGCAGGGGCGTTCTCTACGAGCAGTACTTC CASSRGVLYEQYF
TRBJ2-1 TRBV6-1 TRBD2 NA TGTGCCAGCAGTGAAAAGCCAAGGACTAGCGGGAGGGATGAGCAGTTCTTC CASSEKPRTSGRDEQFF
TRBJ2-7 TRBV6-5 NA NA TGTGCCAGCAGCGAGGCTAGCGTTACCTACGAGCAGTACTTC CASSEASVTYEQYF
TRBJ1-4 TRBV27 TRBD1 NA TGTGCCAGCAGTTTAAAGGGACAGGGGGCGTTTTTTGAAAAACTGTTTTTT CASSLKGQGAFFEKLFF
TRBJ2-1 TRBV27 TRBD2 NA TGTGCCAGCAGTTTTCCCCAGACTAGCGGTTACAATGAGCAGTTCTTC CASSFPQTSGYNEQFF
TRBJ2-1 TRBV27 TRBD2 NA TGTGCCAGCAGTCCCCTAGCGGAGGTTGGCGGTGAGCAGTTCTTC CASSPLAEVGGEQFF
TRBJ2-7 TRBV18 TRBD1 NA TGTGCCAGCTCACCTTTTACAGGGGGCGACGAGCAGTACTTC CASSPFTGGDEQYF
TRBJ2-5 TRBV7-3 NA few TGTGCCAGCAGCGCAGACAGGCAAGAGACCCAGTACTTC CASSADRQETQYF
TRBJ2-1 TRBV6-5 NA NA TGTGCCAGCATCCTACGGGAGCAGTTCTTC CASILREQFF
TRBJ2-3 TRBV6-5 NA NA TGTGCCAGCAGTTACGAGGGAGAGGCAGATACGCAGTATTTT CASSYEGEADTQYF
TRBJ2-1 TRBV3-1/TRBV3-2 NA NA TGTGCCAGCAGCCCGTTTCCCGGGAGAAGTCCCTACAATGAGCAGTTCTTC CASSPFPGRSPYNEQFF
TRBJ1-2 TRBV7-8 TRBD1 NA TGTGCCAGCAGCTACAAACTGACAGGGTTGCTCGATGGCTACACCTTC CASSYKLTGLLDGYTF
TRBJ1-2 TRBV5-1 NA once TGCGCCAGCAGCTTGGGGCCGGGTAACTATGGCTACACCTTC CASSLGPGNYGYTF
TRBJ2-7 TRBV19 TRBD1 NA TGTGCCAGTAGCATGGGACAGGGCTACGAGCAGTACTTC CASSMGQGYEQYF
TRBJ2-7 TRBV28 NA once TGTGCCAGCAGTTTATTTAGTCCGCAGGGACTGAGAGACTACGAGCAGTACTTC CASSLFSPQGLRDYEQYF
TRBJ1-6 TRBV6-2/TRBV6-3 NA NA TGTGCCAGCAGCCCCCTACCGAATTCACCCCTCCACTTT CASSPLPNSPLHF
TRBJ2-2 TRBV5-1 TRBD2 NA TGCGCCAGCAGCTTGGCCGGCAACGGGAGGGCCGTCGGGGAGCTGTTTTTT CASSLAGNGRAVGELFF
TRBJ1-4 TRBV2 NA NA TGTGCCAGCAGGAGGGCACTCTCAACTAATGAAAAACTGTTTTTT CASRRALSTNEKLFF
TRBJ2-2 TRBV7-8 TRBD2 NA TGTGCCAGCAGCTTACCGTCTAGCGGAGGGAACACCGGGGAGCTGTTTTTT CASSLPSSGGNTGELFF
TRBJ1-5 TRBV28 NA NA TGTGCCAGCAGTCGTCCCCGACCTACCCAGGCCCAGCATTTT CASSRPRPTQAQHF
TRBJ1-3 TRBV5-1 TRBD1 NA TGCGCCAGCAGCTTGGGGCAGGGGGCCTCTGGAAACACCATATATTTT CASSLGQGASGNTIYF
TRBJ1-5 TRBV6-2/TRBV6-3 TRBD1 once TGTGCCAGCAGCCTGGACAGGGATCAGCCCCAGCATTTT CASSLDRDQPQHF
TRBJ2-3 TRBV6-5 TRBD2 NA TGTGCCAGCAGCTTGACTAGCGGGGGGGATACGCAGTATTTT CASSLTSGGDTQYF
TRBJ1-3 TRBV5-1 NA NA TGCGCCAGCAGCTTAGGGGGAGCTCGAAACACCATATATTTT CASSLGGARNTIYF
TRBJ1-1 TRBV10-3 TRBD1 NA TGTGCCATCAGTGAGACGACAGGGAAGGGGACTGAAGCTTTCTTT CAISETTGKGTEAFF
TRBJ2-7 TRBV7-2 NA NA TGTGCCAGCAGCTTAGACAGGTTCTACGAGCAGTACTTC CASSLDRFYEQYF